The T cell receptor beta chain described here comes from a study of shared clonotypes between healthy human individuals. This CDR3 has 11 residues. From germline, CDR1 is MNHEY and CDR2 SMNVEV (reference sequence). Trimming pared 5 bases from V and 4 bases from J, leaving 3 bases between. Profiled with immunoSEQ multiplex PCR; TCRdb holds only in-frame clones, not every one. The sample lists 450,000 to 500,000 clones, approximately 78% seen once, with 9.5% to 15% in the top ten. The clonotype originates from a woman aged 35 to 49 in good health. Some clones in this sample may be carry-over from other donors' samples. Sequenced: PBMCs. The rearrangement joins TRBV27 to TRBJ1-3, with unresolved D. The CDR3 nucleotides are TGTGCCAGCAGTCTGGGAAACACCATATATTTT. It yields the protein CASSLGNTIYF.